This TCR beta chain is from a study of blood T cells in healthy people across ages. Each sample used at least 6 million PBMCs. The CDR3 totals 14 residues. V was shortened by 8 bases and J by 6 bases, with 17 bases between the two germline ends. This clonotype was counted a few times. It was with a sample-barcoded 5' primer and a J-beta primer mix that a second PCR of about 7 to 12 cycles was run. Every cDNA molecule bore a tag from a template-switch adaptor containing 12 random nucleotides. TCRdb independently ran MiXCR on the 5' RACE reads; one entry per CDR3 protein. Of fewer than 1.5 million distinct CDR3 sequences listed, around 39% were seen once; the top ten hold approximately 7.9%.

Sequenced sample: blood. This chain joins TRBV12-3 or TRBV12-4 and TRBJ2-1, with unresolved D. The origin of this receptor is a woman aged 18-29 years in good health. This CDR3 is CASARPPAVNEQFF. CDR3 bases: TGTGCCAGCGCACGACCCCCGGCGGTCAATGAGCAGTTCTTC.